This entry lists 19 T cell receptor beta chains sequenced from one sample in a study of shared clonotypes between healthy human individuals. Profiled with immunoSEQ multiplex PCR; TCRdb holds only in-frame clones, not every one. This table holds some 2,000,000 clones, approximately 96% found once. Sequenced material: naive CD4+ T cells sorted from blood. The subset here: CD45RA+ positively selected. The receptors were sampled from a man between 18 and 35 years old in good health.

The CDR3 loop reads CASSLLAGGGHEQFF. CDR3 nucleotides: TGTGCCAGCAGTTTACTAGCGGGGGGCGGCCATGAGCAGTTCTTC. This chain uses TRBV6-5 with TRBJ2-1, with 12 bases that match TRBD2. Unmatched junction bases numbered 6, after V lost 4 bases and J lost 8 bases. Germline assignment: CDR1 MNHEY and CDR2 SVGAGI. The CDR3 loop spans 15 amino acids.

About this clone itself: The sample contains more than one DNA sequence encoding this CDR3. This chain connects TRBV5-1 to TRBJ2-1; D is ambiguous. CDR3 length equals 12 residues. Trimming took off 0 bases at V and 7 bases at J, with 5 bases between the two ends. Germline V gene data show CDR1 as SGHRS and CDR2 as YFSETQ. The CDR3 DNA sequence: TGCGCCAGCAGCTTGGCCTCGAATGAGCAGTTCTTC. This codes for CASSLASNEQFF.

The V call is TRBV18, the J call TRBJ2-7; TRBD1 matches 9 bases. Germline trimming cut 6 bases from V and 4 bases from J; bases unmatched to any gene: 13. Germline lookup yields CDR1 KGHSH and CDR2 LQKENI. This CDR3 has 16 residues. The CDR3 DNA is TGTGCCAGCTCGCTCCCGGGACAGGGCACGTCATACGAGCAGTACTTC. Translating it yields CASSLPGQGTSYEQYF. Full variable domain (missing parts from reference TRBV18 and TRBJ2-7): NAGVMQNPRHLVRRRGQEARLRCSPMKGHSHVYWYRQLPEEGLKFMVYLQKENIIDESGMPKERFSAEFPKEGPSILRIQQVVRGDSAAYFCASSLPGQGTSYEQYFGPGTRLTVT.

The rearrangement links TRBV6-1 to TRBJ2-2; D gene ambiguous. Deletions cut 2 bases from V and 6 bases from J, with 7 bases between. CDR3 length: 13 amino acids. Germline V gene lookup returns CDR1 MNHNS and CDR2 SASEGT. Written as DNA, the CDR3 is TGTGCCAGCAGTGAATATGATCCCGGGGAGCTGTTTTTT. Residues: CASSEYDPGELFF.

The CDR3 DNA follows: TGTGCCAGCAGCCCCCGACAGGGGTTAGGGGCCTCCTACGAGCAGTACTTC. Protein sequence: CASSPRQGLGASYEQYF. V usage is TRBV9 and J usage is TRBJ2-7; 8 nucleotides agree with TRBD1. The CDR3 contains 17 residues. Germline CDR1 reads SGDLS; CDR2 reads YYNGEE. Trimming took 4 bases from V and 0 from J; bases not matched to a gene: 12.

The J gene is TRBJ1-5, the V gene TRBV30, with a weak D call TRBD1 (6 bases). Trimming took 3 bases from V and 7 from J, leaving 19 bases between them. The CDR3 covers 15 residues. Germline CDR1 GTSNPN, CDR2 SVGIG (reference sequence). CDR3 sequence: CAWSLDGGAGQPQHF. The CDR3 nucleotides read TGTGCCTGGAGCTTAGACGGGGGGGCAGGACAGCCCCAGCATTTT.

DNA of the CDR3: TGTGCCAGCAGCCGCGAGGCAAGCGGCTCCTACGAGCAGTACTTC. It encodes CASSREASGSYEQYF. The chain has TRBV4-2 and TRBJ2-7, with a weak D call TRBD2 (5 bases). This CDR3 region has 15 residues. Germline V lookup: CDR1 LGHNA, CDR2 YNFKEQ. The germline V and J ends were trimmed by 4 bases and 0 bases, with 13 bases remaining between them.

This clone was recorded once. In nucleotides, the CDR3 is TGTGCCAGCAGCCCTAGGGGAGCCTCAACTAATGAAAAACTGTTTTTT. Translation gives CASSPRGASTNEKLFF. V and J are TRBV7-9 and TRBJ1-4, with TRBD1 as a possible D gene (5 bases). CDR3 size: 16 residues. Germline values: CDR1 SEHNR, CDR2 FQNEAQ (reference sequence). V was pared by 5 bases and J by 0 bases, with 13 bases between.

The chain has TRBV11-2 and TRBJ2-2, with 14 bases that match TRBD2. Germline CDR1 SGHAT, CDR2 FQNNGV. The trim removed 5 bases at V and 6 bases at J, leaving 8 bases unmatched. This CDR3 has 17 residues. The CDR3 is CASSRGLAGVMAGELFF. CDR3 sequence (DNA): TGTGCCAGCAGCCGGGGACTAGCGGGAGTAATGGCCGGGGAGCTGTTTTTT.

Note on this clone: Other DNA sequences in the same sample also yield this CDR3. This chain connects TRBV18 to TRBJ1-1; 8 nucleotides align to TRBD1. V was pared by 5 bases and J by 1 base, with 0 bases of the junction left unmatched. The germline CDR1 and CDR2 sequences are KGHSH and LQKENI. This CDR3 has 13 residues. The CDR3 spells CASSGQGNTEAFF. The CDR3 coding sequence is TGTGCCAGCTCAGGACAGGGGAACACTGAAGCTTTCTTT.

This rearrangement joins TRBV5-1 to TRBJ2-1, with 8 bases identical to TRBD2. CDR1 SGHRS and CDR2 YFSETQ come from the germline V gene. V gave up 4 bases and J gave up 0 bases; unmatched junction bases: 6. This CDR3 region has 16 residues. CDR3 sequence: CASSPAAGGSYNEQFF. The CDR3 DNA follows: TGCGCCAGCAGCCCGGCGGCGGGAGGCTCCTACAATGAGCAGTTCTTC.

The chain uses TRBV7-3 and TRBJ2-1; 8 nucleotides align to TRBD2. Trimming removed 3 bases from V and 5 bases from J; junction bases left unmatched: 6. This CDR3 comprises 15 residues. The germline V gene has CDR1 SGHTA and CDR2 FQGTGA. The CDR3 is CASSFGSGANNEQFF. CDR3 nucleotides: TGTGCCAGCAGCTTTGGTAGCGGGGCGAACAATGAGCAGTTCTTC. The full variable domain, in which reference TRBV7-3 and TRBJ2-1 provide the parts outside the CDR3, is GAGVSQTPSNKVTEKGKYVELRCDPISGHTALYWYRQSLGQGPEFLIYFQGTGAADDSGLPNDRFFAVRPEGSVSTLKIQRTERGDSAVYLCASSFGSGANNEQFFGPGTRLTVL.

This chain links TRBV10-3 with TRBJ1-4, with no clear D. Between the trimmed V and J ends, which lost 5 bases and 6 bases, there was a span of 10 bases. CDR1 and CDR2 from the germline V gene are ENHRY and SYGVKD. The CDR3 consists of 13 residues. The CDR3 here is CAISPDTDEKLFF. Here the CDR3 DNA reads TGTGCCATCAGTCCAGACACTGATGAAAAACTGTTTTTT.

The chain combines TRBV30 with TRBJ1-6; D remains unclear. Looked up from germline, CDR1 is GTSNPN and CDR2 is SVGIG (reference sequence). Trimming took off 6 bases at V and 5 bases at J, with 23 bases between the two ends. The CDR3 is 17 amino acids. In nucleotides, the CDR3 is TGTGCCTGTCCTAAGGTTGAGGGTTGGGGTAATAATTCACCCCTCCACTTT. Translated: CACPKVEGWGNNSPLHF.

The count of this clone is one. V and J are TRBV7-9 and TRBJ1-1; D possibly corresponds to TRBD1 (5 bases). The germline V gene encodes CDR1 SEHNR and CDR2 FQNEAQ (reference sequence). The CDR3 length is 14 residues. The germline V and J ends were trimmed by 6 bases and 3 bases, with 14 bases remaining between them. CDR3 loop: CASRLGTSDTEAFF. CDR3 nucleotides: TGTGCCAGCAGACTCGGGACTTCTGACACTGAAGCTTTCTTT. The variable domain in full, with the rest retrieved from reference TRBV7-9 and TRBJ1-1, is DTGVSQNPRHKITKRGQNVTFRCDPISEHNRLYWYRQTLGQGPEFLTYFQNEAQLEKSRLLSDRFSAERPKGSFSTLEIQRTEQGDSAMYLCASRLGTSDTEAFFGQGTRLTVV.

Worth noting for this clone: This sample includes further DNA sequences coding for the same CDR3. The chain uses TRBV7-2 and TRBJ2-5, with D unresolved. CDR3 length: 11 amino acids. Germline V gene data show CDR1 as SGHTA and CDR2 as FQGNSA. V lost 8 bases and J lost 1, with 5 bases in between. CDR3 sequence: CASSFQETQYF. The DNA of the CDR3 is TGTGCCAGCTCCTTCCAAGAGACCCAGTACTTC.

The CDR3 sequence: CASSEMHRTTIYEQYF. The CDR3 bases are TGTGCCAGCAGTGAAATGCACCGGACTACGATCTACGAGCAGTACTTC. The V gene is TRBV6-1, the J gene TRBJ2-7; D possibly corresponds to TRBD2 (6 bases). This CDR3 contains 16 residues. Germline V gene lookup returns CDR1 MNHNS and CDR2 SASEGT. The V end was cut by 2 bases, the J end by 3 bases, with 17 bases between.

The CDR3 DNA reads TGTGCCAGCAGTTCCCCCTCCGGGCTAGGCGAGCAGTACTTC. Encoded protein: CASSSPSGLGEQYF. The chain recombines TRBV28 with TRBJ2-7; D unclear. The length of the CDR3 is 14 residues. Germline values: CDR1 MDHEN, CDR2 SYDVKM. V was shortened by 4 bases and J by 6 bases, with 16 bases between the two germline ends.

With regard to this clone: Other DNA sequences within the sample encode an identical CDR3. The chain has TRBV5-6 and TRBJ1-2, with 9 bases identical to TRBD1. V was clipped by 4 bases and J by 4 bases; unmatched bases: 8. Germline values: CDR1 SGHDT, CDR2 YYEEEE. The CDR3 has 15 amino acids. CDR3 in amino acids: CASSLRQGVGYGYTF. DNA for the CDR3: TGTGCCAGCAGCCTCAGACAGGGGGTGGGCTATGGCTACACCTTC.